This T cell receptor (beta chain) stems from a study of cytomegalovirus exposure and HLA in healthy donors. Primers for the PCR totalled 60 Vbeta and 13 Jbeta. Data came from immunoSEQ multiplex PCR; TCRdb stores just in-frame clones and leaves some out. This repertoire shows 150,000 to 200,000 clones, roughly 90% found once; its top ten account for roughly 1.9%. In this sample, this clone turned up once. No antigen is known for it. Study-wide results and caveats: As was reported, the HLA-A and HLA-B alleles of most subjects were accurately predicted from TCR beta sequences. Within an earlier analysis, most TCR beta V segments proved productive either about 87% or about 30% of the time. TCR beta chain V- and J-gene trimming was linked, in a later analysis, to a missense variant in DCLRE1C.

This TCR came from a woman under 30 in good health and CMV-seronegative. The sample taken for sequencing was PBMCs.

CDR3 DNA sequence: TGTGCCAGTAGTATAGGCGGGAGTAATTTTGGCACAGATACGCAGTATTTT. Encoded protein: CASSIGGSNFGTDTQYF. V usage is TRBV19 and J usage is TRBJ2-3; the match to TRBD2 covers 7 bases. Per the germline V gene, CDR1 is LNHDA and CDR2 is SQIVND (reference sequence). CDR3 length equals 17 residues. V dropped 1 base and J dropped 1; count of bases not matched to a gene: 8.